This is a list of T cell receptor beta chains from one sample in a study of Graves' ophthalmopathy and Graves' hyperthyroidism. One entry per CDR3 protein results from TCRdb running MiXCR on the multiplex PCR reads. The table lists about 230,000 distinct CDR3 sequences, around 50% of them singletons, with around 47% in the top ten. The sequenced sample was peripheral blood. All receptors derive from an adult man with Graves' ophthalmopathy. Both conserved end residues are part of each CDR3. Fields, in order: D gene, clone size, V gene, J gene, CDR3 DNA, CDR3 protein. D genes are given only for firm matches. Not all rows give a size; the values are once, few, many and, for expanded clones, a class.

TRBD2	NA	TRBV5-6	TRBJ2-7	TGTGCCAGCGCCCACACGGGCCTAGCGGGAGCAGGCCACGAGCAGTACTTC	CASAHTGLAGAGHEQYF
NA	NA	TRBV5-8	TRBJ2-7	TGTGCCAGCAGCCAAGGGGGAGGTATCGGCCACGAGCAGTACTTC	CASSQGGGIGHEQYF
TRBD1	many	TRBV20-1	TRBJ1-3	TGCAGTGCCCCGGGACAGGGAGCTGGAAACACCATATATTTT	CSAPGQGAGNTIYF
NA	few	TRBV10-3	TRBJ1-4	TGTGCCATCAGTGAGTCGATTCGGGGCGATAGGAATGAAAAACTGTTTTTT	CAISESIRGDRNEKLFF
NA	NA	TRBV25-1	TRBJ1-3	TGTGCCAGCAGTTTGGGCGCCCACTCTGGAAACACCATATATTTT	CASSLGAHSGNTIYF
NA	once	TRBV10-2	TRBJ1-3	TGTGCCAGCAGTTATTCCGGGACAATTGGAAACACCATATATTTT	CASSYSGTIGNTIYF
NA	NA	TRBV7-8	TRBJ2-3	TGTGCCAGCAGCTCCACAGGGGATACGCAGTATTTT	CASSSTGDTQYF
TRBD1	NA	TRBV19	TRBJ1-1	TGTGCCAGTAGTATCACAGGGGGAAGAACTGAAGCTTTCTTT	CASSITGGRTEAFF
TRBD2	NA	TRBV3-1	TRBJ2-5	TGTGCCAGCAGCCGTGCTGAAGCGGGAGATGAGACCCAGTACTTC	CASSRAEAGDETQYF
NA	many	TRBV12-3/TRBV12-4	TRBJ1-5	TGTGCCAGCAGTTGGACAGCCAGCAATCAGCCCCAGCATTTT	CASSWTASNQPQHF
TRBD1	few	TRBV20-1	TRBJ2-7	TGCAGTGTTCAGACCGGGACAGTCTCCTACGAGCAGTACTTC	CSVQTGTVSYEQYF
NA	few	TRBV11-2	TRBJ1-3	TGTGCCAGCAGCTTAGAGAGAAACACCATATATTTT	CASSLERNTIYF
NA	few	TRBV12-3/TRBV12-4	TRBJ1-6	TGTGCCAGCTCCCCCAAATGGGCAGGTTTTTCACCCCTCCACTTT	CASSPKWAGFSPLHF
TRBD1	NA	TRBV5-4	TRBJ2-2	TGTGCCAGCAGCCATGGGACAGAGAACACCGGGGAGCTGTTTTTT	CASSHGTENTGELFF
NA	many	TRBV10-2	TRBJ1-2	TGCGCCAGCAGTGAGGTCGGGACGCTTAACTATGGCTACACCTTC	CASSEVGTLNYGYTF
NA	NA	TRBV20-1	TRBJ1-5	TGCAGTGCTGTAGTCGGCAGGACTAATCAGCCCCAGCATTTT	CSAVVGRTNQPQHF